The T cell receptor beta chain under discussion was sequenced for a study of T-cell reconstitution after alpha-beta-depleted transplantation in children. Trimming cost V 4 bases and J 0 bases; bases outside gene matches: 7. Germline CDR1 and CDR2: DFQATT and SNEGSKA (reference sequence). This CDR3 region has 17 residues. This clonotype showed up just a few times. This sample's TCRbeta library carried unique molecular identifier barcodes. TCRdb passed the PCR reads through MiXCR, listing each CDR3 protein once. The data show some 220,000 distinct CDR3 sequences, with about 9.2% seen just once and around 6% held by the top ten.

The TCR originated in a human donor who donated a stem cell graft to a child with acute lymphoblastic leukemia. This sequence joins TRBV20-1 and TRBJ2-3; 13 bases align to TRBD2. This specimen was PBMCs from the stem cell graft donor, taken from the stem cell graft. Written as DNA, the CDR3 is TGCAGTGCTACCCGACTAGCGGGGGGCTTAAGCACAGATACGCAGTATTTT. Translated, it gives CSATRLAGGLSTDTQYF.